This entry concerns a single T cell receptor beta chain. This receptor's antigen is unknown. No quality values exist for individual bases; no much larger clone is one base distant. The immunoSEQ Assay, a bias-controlled multiplex PCR, was used to amplify TCRbeta CDR3 regions from genomic DNA. Under the source paper's analysis protocol: Within the assay, amplification of reference gene primers was used to estimate how many nucleated cells each sample contained. To quantify the absolute abundance of each unique TCRbeta CDR3 rearrangement, sequence reads were collapsed and filtered. For each sample, productive Simpson clonality was calculated as the square root of Simpson's diversity index across productive rearrangements. TCRdb stores this immuneACCESS table with in-frame sequences only. Part of the clones is absent; in the studies checked, under half of the shortfall reflects unresolved V genes, and no reason is known for the rest. The DNA gave D and trimming, while V, J and clone size come from that table. In all, the sample holds 400,000 to 550,000 clones, and around 89% of those were seen once. Approximately 4.5% of the sample rests with the top ten.

Each collaborating institution followed its own protocols to collect whole blood in K2EDTA tubes. Collaborator samples were shipped for TCRbeta analysis as frozen whole blood, isolated PBMCs, or DNA extracted from either sample type. These data belong to a study of blood T cell repertoires in COVID-19 (TCRdb year 2020). Some background on the complete study: Samples covering the acute and convalescent phases of COVID-19 were provided by collaborators in the United States, Italy and Spain. Where HLA class I and class II types were available, the types were taken from metadata supplied by the sample provider, not from assay-based typing. Deeply sampled blood TCRbeta repertoires from subjects exposed to, actively infected with, or recovered from COVID-19 were included in the dataset. Samples were obtained from the ongoing ImmuneRACE study (first 160 participants) and from about 1,300 subjects provided by 6 global collaborators. A freely available public database, intended as a resource for researchers studying the immune response to SARS-CoV-2, is where the repertoires were released. The sample metadata nearly always contained a de-identified subject ID, COVID-19 status, age in years and sex. The material from the prospective study consisted of cDNA or gDNA derived from T cells, B-cell-depleted T cells, or PBMCs. Beyond this particular receptor, the publication reports: The quantity of clinical and demographic metadata differed by source and by participant and was supplied without curation.

At the junction V is shortened by 6 bases and J by 4 bases; bases outside the gene matches: 8. Including cysteine and phenylalanine, the CDR3 has 14 amino acids. Of all the DNA, just the CDR3 is kept, 42 bases in frame from base 1. According to the germline V gene, CDR1 reads SGHTA and CDR2 reads FQGTGA. This TCR derives from a woman aged 25 to 39 with acute or convalescent COVID-19. The chain is encoded by TRBV7-3 joined to TRBJ1-1; TRBD1 matches 7 bases in the middle. Source material: peripheral blood. The nucleotide sequence is given as TGTGCCAGCAGTTCTGGGACAGAGGGCACTGAAGCTTTCTTT. Its product reads: CASSSGTEGTEAFF.